Reported below is one T cell receptor beta chain. This clonotype was observed a single time. Its antigen has not been determined. No quality values exist for individual bases; no much larger clone is one base distant. On its own, one read is weak support. These data originate in a study of CD8+CD57+ T cells in acquired aplastic anemia (dated by TCRdb to about 2018). Broadly, across the study: Extracted DNA from sorted CD4+ and CD8+ cells averaged approximately 3 ug, ranging from roughly 0.17 to 27.4 ug. A CD8+CD57+ expansion meant a frequency higher than the mean frequency seen in healthy subjects. The investigation overall reported the following: Some 31 CD8+ CDR3 sequences were shared between patients and controls but appeared highly expressed in patients and within their immunodominant clones. No significant difference in CD8+ Simpson's diversity was found between patients and healthy controls (P=0.060).

A distance of 6 bases separates the germline ends of V and J, which lose 1 base and 2 bases respectively. The CDR3 has 13 amino acids, counting the end cysteine and phenylalanine. Just CDR3 DNA is preserved here, 39 bases in frame from base 1. CDR1 and CDR2, per the germline V gene, are SGHVS and FQNEAQ. Genomic DNA served as template for TCR beta VDJ combination and CDR3 sequence profiling. An Illumina HiSeq 2000 was the platform used for TCR repertoire sequencing. The authors' pipeline ran thus. Repertoire assessment relied on Simpson's diversity index, CDR3 size and DJ length profiles, and TRBV/TRBJ rearrangement plots. The most abundant DNA sequence in the deep sequencing data was defined as the immunodominant clone. CDR3 amino acid sequences were screened for sharing across subjects and were compared with published repertoires and the VDJdb database. TCRdb reworked the public reads: Q25 trimming with fastp, MiXCR clone assembly, productive beta chains retained. Each entry merges the rows of one CDR3 protein and shows their most common DNA and genes. The V and J calls, along with clone size, are taken from TCRdb and not from the paper's own processing. Within this sample are some 170,000 distinct CDR3 sequences, with around 48% of them counted one time only. Roughly 1.2% of the sample comes from the top ten.

The patients picked for sequencing were ones in whom flow cytometry had shown an expansion of CD8+CD57+ cells. Every patient had a diagnosis of severe acquired aplastic anemia based on International Study of Aplastic Anemia and Agranulocytosis and Camitta criteria. No patient had received any therapy when blood was sampled. In this study, sorted CD4+ and CD8+ T cells from the blood of healthy subjects and of severe aplastic anemia patients had their TCR repertoires deep-sequenced. Patients were enrolled in the USA under clinicaltrials.gov protocols 00001620, 01623167, 00001397, 00071045, 00081523 and 00961064. Ficoll-Paque density gradient centrifugation was used to isolate peripheral blood mononuclear cells. CD4+ and CD8+ T cells were sorted by FACS or magnetic beads before DNA extraction.

The TCR was taken from a human donor with aplastic anemia. The sequence links TRBV7-8 to TRBJ2-7; the D gene cannot be resolved reliably. Sequencing was performed on sorted CD4+, CD8+, or CD8+CD57+ T cells (not recorded which) from PBMCs. The CDR3 protein sequence reads: CASSLGRAYEQYF. The bases read TGTGCCAGCAGCTTAGGCCGGGCCTACGAGCAGTACTTC.